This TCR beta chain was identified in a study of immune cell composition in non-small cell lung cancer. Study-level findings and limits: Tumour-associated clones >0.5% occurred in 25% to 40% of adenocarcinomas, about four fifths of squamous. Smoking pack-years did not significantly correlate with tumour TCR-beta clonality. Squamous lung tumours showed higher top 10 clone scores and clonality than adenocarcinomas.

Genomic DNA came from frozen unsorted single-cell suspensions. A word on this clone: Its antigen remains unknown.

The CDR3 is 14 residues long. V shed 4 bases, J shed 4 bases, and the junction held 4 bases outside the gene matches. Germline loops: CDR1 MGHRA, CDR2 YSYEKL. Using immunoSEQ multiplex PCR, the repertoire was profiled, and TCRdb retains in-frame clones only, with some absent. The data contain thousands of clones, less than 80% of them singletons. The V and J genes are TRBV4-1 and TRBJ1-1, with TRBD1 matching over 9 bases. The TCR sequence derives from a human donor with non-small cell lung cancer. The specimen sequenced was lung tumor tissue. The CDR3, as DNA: TGCGCCAGCAGCCTGGGGACAGGGCGCACTGAAGCTTTCTTT. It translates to CASSLGTGRTEAFF.